This TCR beta chain was identified during a study of cytomegalovirus exposure and HLA in healthy donors. Study findings and constraints: A list of about 160 TCR beta chains associated with cytomegalovirus was given.

Germline V lookup: CDR1 MDHEN, CDR2 SYDVKM. The V segment lost 8 bases and the J segment 3 bases; nucleotides outside the gene matches: 20. The CDR3 consists of 18 residues. With 60 Vbeta and 13 Jbeta primers, the PCR was carried out. Sequencing used immunoSEQ multiplex PCR; TCRdb keeps in-frame clones, though not all of them. This sample has 270,000 or so clones, with around nine tenths found just once. Regarding this clone: As yet, its antigen is unknown.

Source material: PBMCs. The J gene is TRBJ2-7, the V gene TRBV28; 9 bases line up with TRBD2. This receptor was identified in a girl under 10 years old in good health and CMV-seronegative. In DNA form, the CDR3 reads TGTGCCAGCCACCAACGATTAGGGCTAGCGGGGACGATCTACGAGCAGTACTTC. Its translation is CASHQRLGLAGTIYEQYF.